Below, one T cell receptor beta chain is given with its context. Its antigen remains unidentified. One base away there is no much larger clone; base qualities are not given. This entry comes from a study of cytomegalovirus exposure and HLA in healthy donors (dated by TCRdb to the late 2010s). Broadly, across the study: In an earlier analysis of 450 to 750 of the donors, around 290 Gb of sequence data and 90 million to 130 million unique TCR beta sequences from 150 million to 200 million T cells were reported. Approximately 330 gigabases of sequencing data and 70 million to 95 million unique TCR sequences made up an early release that covered some 640 HLA-typed donors. Of the roughly 400 genotyped donors, 80% to 90% were placed in the genetic ancestry cluster associated with self-reported Caucasian donors. The study was designed to test whether signatures of past pathogen exposure could be identified by cataloging public T cell receptors. The study profiled the T cell repertoires of 550 to 700 subjects by immunosequencing and related them to cytomegalovirus serostatus. Along with the approximately 700-subject first cohort, a separate validation cohort of over a hundred different subjects was used. To predict cytomegalovirus infection status, the study combined high-throughput TCR immunosequencing, statistical association of individual TCRs with disease status, and machine learning. A later analysis re-examined previously published TCR beta repertoires from several hundred donors and added high-resolution HLA genotyping to investigate patterns of TCR occurrence. Rather than drawing on any new phenotypic data, the later analysis identified candidate immune exposures from TCR beta sequences and the way those sequences occurred across donors. An earlier analysis of around 540 of the donors applied high-throughput TCR beta sequencing to assess whether each TCR beta V gene segment acted as functional or pseudogenic. Donor age, sex, ethnicity and CMV serostatus were compiled alongside the repertoire data. A later genetic analysis took genome-wide SNP genotypes for about 55% of the roughly 670 donors and used that subset as a discovery cohort. All discovery cohort repertoires had been generated using a single sequencing platform. HLA typing included class I and class II loci at four-digit resolution. Typing coverage varied by locus: roughly 629-630 donors for A, B, C, DRB1 and DQB1; 500 to 550 for DQA1; about 570 for DPA1; about 450 for DPB1. Four or five DR-DQ haplotypes were treated as single units for association and clustering because of strong linkage in the cohort. Among some 410 genotyped donors of the cohort, an average of roughly 230,000 unique TCR beta nucleotide sequences was sequenced per donor, of which roughly 17% were non-productive.

A distance of 9 bases separates the germline ends of V and J, which lose 6 bases and 3 bases respectively. Taken from the germline V gene (reference sequence), the CDR1 and CDR2 loops are SEHNR and FQNEAQ. There are 13 amino acids in the CDR3, from cysteine to phenylalanine inclusive. The entry retains the CDR3 DNA only, 39 bases that are in frame from base 1. The library was generated by the immunoSEQ multiplex PCR assay. A mixture of 60 forward primers for TCR Vbeta segments and 13 reverse primers for TCR Jbeta segments was used in the multiplex PCR. Amplification of the CDR3 region of rearranged TCR beta genes was performed with a multiplex PCR assay on genomic DNA. The Illumina HiSeq System was used to sequence the amplified TCR beta libraries as 87-base-pair reads. Regarding the original processing steps: Across the 600 to 700 repertoires, a later analysis counted 80 million or so unique TCR beta chains, around 11 million of which were shared by at least two donors. A nearest-neighbor algorithm error-corrected the raw reads and collapsed the reads into unique sequences, merging closely related sequences to remove PCR and sequencing errors. Alignment of CDR3 sequences to IMGT reference sequences was used to assign V, D and J gene segments. Each retained sequence needed at least a six-nucleotide match to both a V gene segment and a J gene segment. A rearrangement counted as productive if the CDR3 had no stop codons and remained in frame with V and J, and every other rearrangement counted as non-productive. CDR3 was defined according to IMGT convention as the region running from the second conserved V-encoded cysteine to the conserved J-encoded phenylalanine. Sequences without an unambiguous match to a single V gene segment were excluded from the earlier analysis of over 500 of the donors. An earlier analysis of several hundred of the donors called V segments functional above 56.7% productive rearrangements and segregating when the between-donor standard deviation exceeded 5%. A statistical classification framework was developed to diagnose cytomegalovirus status using the catalog of TCR beta chain sequences. A later analysis assigned V and J genes by comparing TCR nucleotide sequences with IMGT/GENE-DB human TR gene sequences. The TCRdist pipeline was used in a later analysis to assign CDR3 sequences and most-parsimonious VDJ recombination scenarios. In a later analysis, every TCR beta chain was defined by the combination of its CDR3 amino acid sequence and its V-gene family, and reads without a unique V-gene family were dropped. In a later analysis, 550 to 650 highly shared, low-generation-probability nucleotide sequences were removed to address suspected cross-contamination and a sequencing artifact. For each public chain, a later analysis derived a clonal expansion index from normalized ranks of inferred template counts within each repertoire. In a later analysis, generation probabilities were computed using a VDJ recombination model fitted to out-of-frame rearrangements, and the results were checked against IGoR. Hypergeometric tests were used in a later analysis to score TCR-TCR, TCR-HLA and TCR-CMV co-occurrence, with a repertoire-size bias correction applied to the TCR pairs. In a later analysis, false discovery rates were estimated by permuting HLA or CMV assignments 20 times. A later analysis grouped co-occurring TCRs with DBSCAN, adding TCRdist sequence similarity when clustering within HLA-allele-positive subsets. Repertoires with fewer than 30,000 or more than 120,000 public chains were left out of co-occurrence clustering, as were five repertoires with anomalous nucleotide sharing. Here the immuneACCESS table is served through TCRdb, limited to in-frame sequences with V and J called. Missing clones are a known gap in these copies; in checked studies unresolved V genes cover under half, and the rest lacks a known reason. Clonal size and the V and J genes are those of that table, whereas D and trimming came from the DNA. The table for this sample lists 120,000 or so clones; 78% of them were counted only once. The ten largest account for just under 6.5% of the sample.

The cohort consisted of 666 healthy bone marrow donors. All cohort members were sampled while nominally healthy, although unrecorded immune exposures were likely present. The donor tested CMV seronegative, placing the donor among the 350 or so seronegative members of the cohort. A peripheral blood sample was provided by each donor, and peripheral blood mononuclear cells were used for TCR beta sequencing. The Qiagen DNeasy Blood Extraction Kit was used to extract genomic DNA from the blood cell samples. General conclusions and limits of the study: In an earlier analysis of more than 500 of the donors, most TCR beta V segments appeared in productive rearrangements about 90% or about 30% of the time, broadly matching IMGT annotations. According to a later analysis, TCR association rates differed among HLA loci, with DRB1 alleles showing the most associated TCRs and HLA-C alleles showing the fewest. A group of highly shared sequence variants was considered likely to be a technical artifact of the sequencing pipeline. Roughly uniform sequencing depth across donors was assumed in presence/absence analyses, although this assumption may not hold. Cytomegalovirus status was reported to be diagnosed by the classifier with high specificity and sensitivity in both the original and validation cohorts. In a later analysis, more than 15,000 TCR beta sequences were associated with specific HLA alleles at a false discovery rate of 0.05. Linkage disequilibrium might explain the correlated functional status among segregating V segments, but an unknown experimental factor could not be excluded. In a later genetic analysis, fewer N-insertions in productive TCRs were reported among donors in an Asian-associated ancestry cluster than the roughly 700-donor mean. In a later genetic analysis, a missense DCLRE1C variant was associated with V-gene and J-gene trimming of TCR beta chains, and the association was replicated in an independent cohort. Because counts were too low, some 17 rarely observed V segments, including chromosome 9 orphons, were left out of the earlier analysis of about 500 of the donors. A later analysis found that HLA-associated TCR beta chains were more clonally expanded and had lower generation probabilities than equally common non-associated chains. While some public TCRs were present in many individuals, most TCR sequences turned up only very rarely across donors. Most CMV-associated TCR beta chains appeared to be HLA-restricted in a later analysis, and the HLA associations seemed to be driven largely by CMV exposure. Assigning TCR associations to individual alleles was difficult when HLA alleles, especially DR and DQ, strongly co-occurred. The study listed approximately 160 TCR beta chains as associated with cytomegalovirus. In vitro tests confirmed that a few of the cytomegalovirus-associated TCR beta chains recognize cytomegalovirus antigens. In a later analysis, several top co-occurrence clusters were reported to appear linked to parvovirus B19, influenza, CMV and Epstein-Barr virus. CMV serostatus was the only immune exposure information available for the cohort. It was suggested by the authors that the approach could potentially be generalized to other disease states and immunological phenotypes. The 87-base-pair reads could not distinguish some IMGT-functional V segments, including TRBV6-2 and TRBV6-3, so those segments were excluded. Because HLA typing was missing for some donors at each locus, association tests included only the typed subset. A further reported finding was that TCR beta sequences accurately predicted the HLA-A and HLA-B alleles for most subjects in the first cohort. The cohort was sequenced for TCR beta chains only, and without alpha or paired-chain data the features that could be detected were limited.

The V gene is TRBV7-9 and the J gene is TRBJ2-1; the D gene is not confidently resolved. The sample consisted of PBMCs. This sequence originates from a woman aged 40 to 50 in good health and CMV-seronegative. The CDR3 reads CASSRDHYNEQFF. The DNA reads as follows: TGTGCCAGCAGTCGAGATCACTACAATGAGCAGTTCTTC.